This T cell receptor beta chain was profiled in a study of early T cells in non-severe SARS-CoV-2 infection. This clonotype appeared many times. TCRdb used MiXCR to reprocess the 5' RACE reads, holding one entry per CDR3 protein. Among fewer than 40,000 distinct CDR3 sequences listed, under 7% were seen once. The CDR3 runs 15 residues. Trimming at V came to 6 bases and at J to 2 bases, leaving 7 bases not matched to a gene. The V and J genes are TRBV12-3 or TRBV12-4 and TRBJ2-3, with 8 bases matching TRBD1. The source material was whole blood. The TCR was taken from an adult who was a healthcare worker with PCR-confirmed SARS-CoV-2 infection or an uninfected control (not recorded which). The CDR3 sequence is CASSTGTGDTDTQYF. As DNA, the CDR3 is TGTGCCAGCAGCACCGGGACAGGTGACACAGATACGCAGTATTTT.